The clone carrying this T cell receptor beta chain has at least ten counts. The antigen is unknown. Amplification by 5'RACE using constant-segment primers produced TCR alpha and TCR beta cDNA libraries that carried sample barcodes and UMIs. MiXCR was run by TCRdb on the 5' RACE reads, yielding one entry per CDR3 protein. The data hold approximately 490,000 distinct CDR3 sequences, with around 21% observed a single time. These data belong to a study of T-cell memory formation after mild COVID-19. General study findings and limits: Day 15 to 85 contracting clones showed balanced CD4/CD8; later expanders leaned CD4+. Several responding clones turned up in pre-infection memory, indicating that cross-reactive memory may have taken part.

V gave up 5 bases and J gave up 4 bases, with 14 bases separating them. Germline CDR1 and CDR2: DFQATT and SNEGSKA (reference sequence). The CDR3 has 14 amino acids. The V call is TRBV20-1, the J call TRBJ2-2; TRBD1 might be the D (6 bases). This clonotype originated in an adult woman who had mild COVID-19 (a few samples of this study predate the infection). Cell type and time point are not known. The sequenced material came from PBMCs or a T cell subset sorted from them (not recorded which). In DNA, the CDR3 is TGCAGTGCTCAACAGGGAAGAAGCACCGGGGAGCTGTTTTTT. It codes for CSAQQGRSTGELFF.